A selection of T cell receptor beta chains follows, all from one sample in a study of STAT5B mutations in CD4+ large granular lymphocyte leukemia. Only in-frame clones appear in the TCRdb table, and some are missing; sequencing was by immunoSEQ multiplex PCR. The table has about 40,000 clones, roughly 80% seen once. The sequenced material came from CD4+ T cells from blood buffy coats. These receptors came from a human donor in good health. Each CDR3 is given with its conserved first and last residue. The order of the fields is V gene, J gene, D gene, clone size, CDR3 DNA, CDR3 protein. The D gene is left open where the match is weak. A clone size is listed for some rows: how often the clone was seen (once, few, many), or a class if it is expanded.

TRBV7-9	TRBJ2-1	-	-	TGTGCCAGCAGCTTCGCTTACGGGCAGTTCTTC	CASSFAYGQFF
TRBV18	TRBJ1-1	-	-	TGTGCCAGCACCGAGGGGTTGAACACTGAAGCTTTCTTT	CASTEGLNTEAFF
TRBV28	TRBJ1-2	-	-	TGTGCCAGCACCCCCGGGGGACTTCACTATGGCTACACCTTC	CASTPGGLHYGYTF
TRBV5-1	TRBJ1-1	-	-	TGCGCCAGCAGCTTGGCGGAGTCCACTGAAGCTTTCTTT	CASSLAESTEAFF
TRBV19	TRBJ1-1	-	few	TGTGCCAGTACCCGGGGACAAGGAGCTTTCTTT	CASTRGQGAFF
TRBV9	TRBJ2-3	-	-	TGTGCCAGCAGCGTAGTTGGGGGGACAAGCACAGATACGCAGTATTTT	CASSVVGGTSTDTQYF
TRBV6-4	TRBJ2-1	TRBD2	-	TGTGCCAGCAGAGGACTAGCGGGAGTGGGTGAGCAGTTCTTC	CASRGLAGVGEQFF
TRBV1	TRBJ2-7	-	-	TGCACCAGCAGCCAACCTGGCGGGACTAGCCCTAGCTTCTACGAGCAGTACTTC	CTSSQPGGTSPSFYEQYF
TRBV7-9	TRBJ2-2	TRBD2	-	TGTGCCAGCAGGCAGAGCGGGACTAGCGGGGCTCTGGACACCGGGGAGCTGTTTTTT	CASRQSGTSGALDTGELFF
TRBV18	TRBJ2-1	TRBD2	-	TGTGCCAGCTCACCACCGGGAGGGCGAGGGAATGAGCAGTTCTTC	CASSPPGGRGNEQFF
TRBV6-5	TRBJ1-2	TRBD1	once	TGTGCCAGCAGTTACGCAGGGGGCGCGGCGGATGGCTACACCTTC	CASSYAGGAADGYTF
TRBV9	TRBJ1-1	-	-	TGTGCCAGCAGCGGAAGAGGGAACACTGAAGCTTTCTTT	CASSGRGNTEAFF
TRBV29-1	TRBJ2-2	TRBD1	-	TGCAGCGTTGGTGGACAGGCGAACACCGGGGAGCTGTTTTTT	CSVGGQANTGELFF
TRBV6-5	TRBJ1-2	-	-	TGTGCCAGCAGTTACTCTGGGAGGATTAACTATGGCTACACCTTC	CASSYSGRINYGYTF
TRBV7-9	TRBJ1-4	-	-	TGTGCCAGCAGCTTATCTGGGCTTAATGAAAAACTGTTTTTT	CASSLSGLNEKLFF
TRBV21-1	TRBJ2-7	-	-	TGTGCCAGCAGCAAAGGTGGGAGCGGGGTAGGCGAGCAGTACTTC	CASSKGGSGVGEQYF
TRBV30	TRBJ2-1	-	-	TGTGCCTGGAGTGTGACTAGAAGAGCCTACAATGAGCAGTTCTTC	CAWSVTRRAYNEQFF
TRBV7-9	TRBJ2-7	TRBD1	-	TGTGCCAGCAGCCTAGGGCTCCCCGACAGGGGGCGAAACGAGCAGTACTTC	CASSLGLPDRGRNEQYF
TRBV30	TRBJ1-4	-	-	TGTGCCTGGACGCGAGCCGAAGGGAGTGCTGAAAAACTGTTTTTT	CAWTRAEGSAEKLFF
TRBV30	TRBJ1-1	-	-	TGTGCCTGGAGCGTAAGACTGACGAACACTGAAGCTTTCTTT	CAWSVRLTNTEAFF
TRBV7-9	TRBJ2-2	-	-	TGTGCCAGCAGCTTAGGGGGGCGGTACACCGGGGAGCTGTTTTTT	CASSLGGRYTGELFF
TRBV7-2	TRBJ1-2	TRBD1	-	TGTGCCAGCAGCCGCGGGACAGCTAACTATGGCTACACCTTC	CASSRGTANYGYTF
TRBV6-1	TRBJ2-5	-	-	TGTGCCAGCAGTGTTAGTTTCCGTGAGACCCAGTACTTC	CASSVSFRETQYF
TRBV6-6	TRBJ1-5	TRBD1	-	TGTGCCAGCAGCACGGACAGGGGGTTGGCTCAGCCCCAGCATTTT	CASSTDRGLAQPQHF
TRBV7-8	TRBJ1-2	-	-	TGTGCCAGCAGCCTAGGGGAGTGGGGTGGCTACACCTTC	CASSLGEWGGYTF
TRBV9	TRBJ1-6	-	few	TGTGCCAGCAGCGCCGCGGGGCTGGGTAATTCACCCCTCCACTTT	CASSAAGLGNSPLHF
TRBV25-1	TRBJ1-6	-	-	TGTGCCAGCAGTGAGGGTCCGTACAATTCACCCCTCCACTTT	CASSEGPYNSPLHF
TRBV12-5	TRBJ1-1	TRBD1	-	TGTGCTAGTGGTGGCGAGGGGGCAGGTGACACTGAAGCTTTCTTT	CASGGEGAGDTEAFF
TRBV19	TRBJ1-6	TRBD1	-	TGTGCCAGTAACCGGTGGAGGGACAGCAATAATTCACCCCTCCACTTT	CASNRWRDSNNSPLHF
TRBV25-1	TRBJ2-2	-	-	TGTGCCAGCAGTGAGACCCGGGGCAGCCGTAACACCGGGGAGCTGTTTTTT	CASSETRGSRNTGELFF
TRBV7-3	TRBJ2-7	-	-	TGTGCCAGCAGCTCACAGGGAGGGAGCTCCTACGAGCAGTACTTC	CASSSQGGSSYEQYF
TRBV18	TRBJ2-7	-	-	TGTGCCAGCTCACTAGGGACCGCCCTCGAGGTCCACGAGCAGTACTTC	CASSLGTALEVHEQYF
TRBV28	TRBJ1-4	-	-	TGTGCCAGCAGTTTAGTCCTTGATGCAACTAATGAAAAACTGTTTTTT	CASSLVLDATNEKLFF
TRBV11-3	TRBJ2-3	-	-	TGTGCCAGCCGGCCGGGGGGAAACAGGGGCACAGATACGCAGTATTTT	CASRPGGNRGTDTQYF
TRBV28	TRBJ2-2	TRBD1	-	TGTGCCAGCAGTCCGGGACAGGACACCGGGGAGCTGTTTTTT	CASSPGQDTGELFF
TRBV5-1	TRBJ1-3	-	-	TGCGCCAGCAGCTTGTGGGGGCCTGGAAACACCATATATTTT	CASSLWGPGNTIYF
TRBV30	TRBJ2-1	-	-	TGTGCCTGGACCCTGACAGATCCCTACAATGAGCAGTTCTTC	CAWTLTDPYNEQFF
TRBV30	TRBJ2-1	TRBD1	-	TGTGCCTGGACCGGGACAGGGGGCAATGAGCAGTTCTTC	CAWTGTGGNEQFF
TRBV5-1	TRBJ1-1	TRBD1	-	TGCGCCAGCAGCCTGGCAGGGGGTCCGAACACTGAAGCTTTCTTT	CASSLAGGPNTEAFF
TRBV18	TRBJ1-4	-	once	TGTGCCAGCTCACCGCCAGGGAGTGAAAAACTGTTTTTT	CASSPPGSEKLFF
TRBV28	TRBJ1-2	-	-	TGTGCCAGCAGGCCTGGGAGAGATAGGGGCTACACCTTC	CASRPGRDRGYTF